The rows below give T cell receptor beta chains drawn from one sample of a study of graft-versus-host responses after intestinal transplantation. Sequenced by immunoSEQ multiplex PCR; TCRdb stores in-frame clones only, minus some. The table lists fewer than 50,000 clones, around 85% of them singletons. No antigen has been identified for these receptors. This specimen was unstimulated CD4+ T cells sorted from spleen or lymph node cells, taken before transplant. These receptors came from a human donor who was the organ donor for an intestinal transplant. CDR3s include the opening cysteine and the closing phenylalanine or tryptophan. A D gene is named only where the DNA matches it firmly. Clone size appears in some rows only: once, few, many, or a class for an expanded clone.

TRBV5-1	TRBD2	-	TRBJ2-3	CASSPFGGSGTSTDTQYF	TGCGCCAGCAGCCCCTTTGGTGGTAGCGGGACTAGCACAGATACGCAGTATTTT
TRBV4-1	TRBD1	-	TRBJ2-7	CASSQPTGQGNYEQYF	TGCGCCAGCAGCCAACCTACAGGACAGGGAAACTACGAGCAGTACTTC
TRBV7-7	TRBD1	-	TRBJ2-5	CASSTGTGYQETQYF	TGTGCCAGCAGCACCGGGACAGGGTACCAAGAGACCCAGTACTTC
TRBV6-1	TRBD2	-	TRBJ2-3	CASGEGWRDTQYF	TGTGCCAGCGGGGAGGGCTGGAGGGATACGCAGTATTTT
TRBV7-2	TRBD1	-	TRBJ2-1	CASSLAGTGGLDEQFF	TGTGCCAGCAGCTTAGCTGGGACAGGGGGCCTCGATGAGCAGTTCTTC
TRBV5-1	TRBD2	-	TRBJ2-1	CASSLTRTSGGAYEQFF	TGCGCCAGCAGCTTAACAAGGACTAGCGGGGGGGCATATGAGCAGTTCTTC
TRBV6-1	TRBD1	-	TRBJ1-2	CASSQPGTGRDGYTF	TGTGCCAGCAGCCAACCCGGGACAGGGAGAGATGGCTACACCTTC
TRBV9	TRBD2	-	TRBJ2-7	CASSPKAGGDYEQYF	TGTGCCAGCAGCCCTAAGGCGGGGGGGGACTACGAGCAGTACTTC
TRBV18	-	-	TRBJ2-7	CASSPSRTHSYEQYF	TGTGCCAGCTCACCATCCAGAACCCATTCCTACGAGCAGTACTTC
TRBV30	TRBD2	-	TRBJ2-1	CAWGPGTSVNEQFF	TGTGCCTGGGGCCCCGGGACTAGCGTCAATGAGCAGTTCTTC
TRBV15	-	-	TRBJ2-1	CATSRDNRGLDNEQFF	TGTGCCACCAGCAGAGACAACCGGGGGCTGGACAATGAGCAGTTCTTC
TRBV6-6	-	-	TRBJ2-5	CASSYSRTQETQYF	TGTGCCAGCAGTTACTCTCGGACTCAAGAGACCCAGTACTTC
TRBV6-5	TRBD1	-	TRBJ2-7	CASSYSTGGYEQYF	TGTGCCAGCAGTTACTCGACAGGGGGCTACGAGCAGTACTTC
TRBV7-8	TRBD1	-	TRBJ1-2	CASSLVPDRGDGYTF	TGTGCCAGCAGCTTAGTCCCGGACAGGGGCGATGGCTACACCTTC
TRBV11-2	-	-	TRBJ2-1	CASSLGLARPVGNEQFF	TGTGCCAGCAGCTTAGGTCTTGCGAGGCCCGTAGGGAATGAGCAGTTCTTC
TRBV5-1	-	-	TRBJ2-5	CASSLAGVETQYF	TGCGCCAGCAGCTTGGCGGGGGTGGAGACCCAGTACTTC
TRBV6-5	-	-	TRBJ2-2	CASKVQGPGELFF	TGTGCCAGCAAAGTCCAGGGTCCCGGGGAGCTGTTTTTT
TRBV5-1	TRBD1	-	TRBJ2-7	CASSQWTGGYEQYF	TGCGCCAGCAGCCAATGGACAGGGGGCTACGAGCAGTACTTC
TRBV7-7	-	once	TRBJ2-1	CASSLNNEQFF	TGTGCCAGCAGCTTAAATAATGAGCAGTTCTTC
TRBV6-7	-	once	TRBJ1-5	CASSYSREGNQPQHF	TGTGCCAGCAGTTACTCGAGGGAAGGGAATCAGCCCCAGCATTTT
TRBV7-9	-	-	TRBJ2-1	CASSFGYNEQFF	TGTGCCAGCAGCTTCGGTTACAATGAGCAGTTCTTC
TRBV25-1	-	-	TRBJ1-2	CASSRQNYGYTF	TGTGCCAGCAGTCGACAGAACTATGGCTACACCTTC
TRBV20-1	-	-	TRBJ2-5	CSANLGETQYF	TGCAGTGCTAACCTAGGGGAGACCCAGTACTTC
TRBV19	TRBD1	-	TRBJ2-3	CASTGGQLLDTQYF	TGTGCCAGTACAGGGGGTCAACTGTTAGATACGCAGTATTTT
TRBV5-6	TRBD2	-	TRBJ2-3	CASSQRSLAGGGDTQYF	TGTGCCAGCAGTCAGAGGTCCCTAGCGGGAGGAGGAGATACGCAGTATTTT
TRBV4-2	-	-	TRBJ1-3	CASSLFRDRNTIYF	TGTGCCAGCAGCCTCTTCCGGGACAGAAACACCATATATTTT
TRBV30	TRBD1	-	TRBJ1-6	CAWSPGTGVNSPLHF	TGTGCCTGGAGTCCAGGGACAGGGGTGAATTCACCCCTCCACTTT
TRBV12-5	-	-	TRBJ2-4	CASGQGQAKNIQYF	TGTGCTAGTGGTCAAGGACAGGCCAAAAACATTCAGTACTTC
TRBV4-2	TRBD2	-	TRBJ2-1	CASSQDNRLAGLPGEQFF	TGTGCCAGCAGCCAAGATAATCGACTAGCGGGCCTCCCCGGGGAGCAGTTCTTC
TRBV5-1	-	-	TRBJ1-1	CASSLARQVENTEAFF	TGCGCCAGCAGCTTGGCTAGACAGGTTGAGAACACTGAAGCTTTCTTT
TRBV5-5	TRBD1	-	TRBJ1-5	CASSSGQGTFNQPQHF	TGTGCCAGCAGTTCGGGACAGGGCACCTTTAATCAGCCCCAGCATTTT
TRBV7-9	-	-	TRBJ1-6	CASSPTGGPTTYNSPLHF	TGTGCCAGCAGCCCTACAGGCGGGCCCACCACCTATAATTCACCCCTCCACTTT
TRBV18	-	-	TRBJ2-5	CASSPPHGNLLETQYF	TGTGCCAGCTCACCACCTCACGGAAACCTACTAGAGACCCAGTACTTC
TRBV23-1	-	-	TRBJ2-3	CASNSRVRRGTDTQYF	TGCGCCAGCAACAGCAGGGTTCGAAGAGGCACAGATACGCAGTATTTT
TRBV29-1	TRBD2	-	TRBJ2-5	CSGGTRGETQYF	TGCAGCGGGGGGACTAGAGGCGAGACCCAGTACTTC